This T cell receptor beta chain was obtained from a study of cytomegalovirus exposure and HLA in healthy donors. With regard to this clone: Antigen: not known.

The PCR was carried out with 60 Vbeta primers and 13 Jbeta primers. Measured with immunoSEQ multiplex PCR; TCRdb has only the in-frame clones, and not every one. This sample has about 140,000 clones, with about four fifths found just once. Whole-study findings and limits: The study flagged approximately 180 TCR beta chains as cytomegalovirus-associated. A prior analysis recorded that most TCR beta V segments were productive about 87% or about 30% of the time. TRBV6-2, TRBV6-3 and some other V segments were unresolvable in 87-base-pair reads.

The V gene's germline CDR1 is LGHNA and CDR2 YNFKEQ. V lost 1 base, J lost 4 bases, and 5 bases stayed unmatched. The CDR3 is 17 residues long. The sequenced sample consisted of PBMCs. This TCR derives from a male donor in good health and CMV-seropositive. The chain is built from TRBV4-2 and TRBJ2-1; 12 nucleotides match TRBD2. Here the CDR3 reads CASSQVSLAGGYNEQFF. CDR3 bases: TGTGCCAGCAGCCAAGTGTCGCTAGCGGGAGGGTACAATGAGCAGTTCTTC.